The 30 T cell receptor beta chains below all came from one sample that was sequenced in a study of cytomegalovirus exposure and HLA in healthy donors. This PCR relied on a set of 60 Vbeta primers and 13 Jbeta primers. The method was immunoSEQ multiplex PCR; TCRdb's version includes in-frame clones alone and lacks a portion of them. The data hold some 150,000 clones, with 78% observed a single time. The sample consisted of PBMCs. The receptors were sampled from a male donor in good health and CMV-seronegative.

This clone was observed a single time. The rearrangement joins TRBV9 to TRBJ1-6; tentatively, D is TRBD1 (6 bases). The CDR3 extends over 14 amino acids. Germline V CDR1 and CDR2: SGDLS, YYNGEE. V lost 3 bases and J lost 11, with 15 bases in between. The CDR3 DNA reads as TGTGCCAGCAGCGCTGGGAGAGGGGGAGCACCCCTCCACTTT. Protein product: CASSAGRGGAPLHF.

The chain is built from TRBV5-4 and TRBJ1-2; 9 bases match TRBD1. J gave up 5 bases and V 4 bases, and 12 bases lay outside the gene matches. The CDR3 has 16 amino acids. Germline assignment: CDR1 SGHNT and CDR2 YYREEE (reference sequence). Here the CDR3 reads CASSPPRQGGLYGYTF. In DNA, the CDR3 is TGTGCCAGCAGCCCGCCGCGACAGGGGGGGCTTTATGGCTACACCTTC.

This clone showed up just a few times. V gene TRBV6-1 combines with J gene TRBJ1-2; weak D call: TRBD1 (5 bases). Trimming pared 6 bases from V and 5 bases from J, leaving 16 bases between. The germline V gene encodes CDR1 MNHNS and CDR2 SASEGT. This CDR3 is built from 14 residues. CDR3 DNA sequence: TGTGCCAGCAGGCGCGCTATGACAGAATATGGCTACACCTTC. Translated, it gives CASRRAMTEYGYTF.

The chain uses TRBV7-3 and TRBJ2-1; D call uncertain. Trimming shortened V by 5 bases and J by 8 bases, and 19 bases separated the two germline ends. Germline V gene sequence: CDR1 SGHTA, CDR2 FQGTGA. The CDR3 length is 15 residues. The CDR3 DNA reads as TGTGCCAGCAGCCCAATTGGCTACAGTTCGGATGAGCAGTTCTTC. Residues: CASSPIGYSSDEQFF.

CDR3 bases: TGTGCCAGCAGCTTAGAGACAGGGGGCGGCTCTGCTGAAGCTTTCTTT. It yields the protein CASSLETGGGSAEAFF. The J gene is TRBJ1-1, the V gene TRBV7-9, with 10 bases fitting TRBD1. The CDR3 covers 16 residues. Looked up from germline, CDR1 is SEHNR and CDR2 is FQNEAQ (reference sequence). The V gene end was trimmed by 1 base and the J gene end by 6 bases; junction bases not matched to a gene: 8. Full variable domain (outside the CDR3, taken from reference TRBV7-9 and TRBJ1-1): DTGVSQNPRHKITKRGQNVTFRCDPISEHNRLYWYRQTLGQGPEFLTYFQNEAQLEKSRLLSDRFSAERPKGSFSTLEIQRTEQGDSAMYLCASSLETGGGSAEAFFGQGTRLTVV.

The gene calls are TRBV5-1 and TRBJ2-5; TRBD2 might be the D (6 bases). Trimming cost V 4 bases and J 0 bases, with 16 bases left between them. This CDR3 comprises 16 residues. In germline, CDR1 is SGHRS, CDR2 YFSETQ. The CDR3 DNA reads TGCGCCAGCAGCCCAGGACCGGGACTGAACCAAGAGACCCAGTACTTC. Translated, it gives CASSPGPGLNQETQYF.

This clone was found a few times. Sequence at one end of the junction differs from germline and may be a read error. The rearrangement joins TRBV7-9 to TRBJ2-1; D gene uncertain. This CDR3 spans 16 amino acids. Germline V lookup: CDR1 SEHNR, CDR2 FQNEAQ (reference sequence). The CDR3 loop reads CARSLVVSGRRHEQFF. The CDR3 coding sequence is TGTGCCCGCAGCTTAGTCGTTTCAGGCCGAAGGCATGAGCAGTTCTTC.

Here the CDR3 reads CASSPQSRDRGPGNTEAFF. The CDR3 DNA follows: TGCGCCAGCAGCCCTCAGTCCCGAGACAGGGGGCCGGGAAACACTGAAGCTTTCTTT. The rearrangement joins TRBV5-1 to TRBJ1-1; the match to TRBD1 covers 10 bases. This CDR3 has 19 amino acids. Germline loops: CDR1 SGHRS, CDR2 YFSETQ. The junction had 17 bases not matched to a gene; V was cut back by 4 bases and J by 2 bases.

The rearrangement uses TRBV14 and TRBJ1-3; TRBD1 might be the D (5 bases). This CDR3 spans 18 amino acids. Germline CDR1 reads SGHDN; CDR2 reads FVKESK. The V end was cut by 1 base, the J end by 0 bases, with 16 bases between. The CDR3 protein is CASSQVSGIQLSGNTIYF. DNA of the CDR3: TGTGCCAGCAGCCAAGTATCAGGGATTCAACTCTCTGGAAACACCATATATTTT. Full variable domain (rest looked up from reference TRBV14 and TRBJ1-3): EAGVTQFPSHSVIEKGQTVTLRCDPISGHDNLYWYRRVMGKEIKFLLHFVKESKQDESGMPNNRFLAERTGGTYSTLKVQPAELEDSGVYFCASSQVSGIQLSGNTIYFGEGSWLTVV.

In the case of this clone: A read error may account for a junction end that differs from germline. The CDR3 is CASSPSGNYGYPF. CDR3 sequence (DNA): TGTGCCAGCAGCCCTAGCGGAAACTATGGCTACCCCTTC. J is TRBJ1-2 and V is TRBV9, with unresolved D. Germline CDR1 is SGDLS and CDR2 is YYNGEE. The length of the CDR3 is 13 residues.

V and J are TRBV11-3 and TRBJ2-7; a weak D match, TRBD1 (5 bases). Trimming pared 1 base from V and 4 bases from J, leaving 14 bases between. CDR1 and CDR2 (germline): SGHNT, YENEEA. The CDR3 loop spans 15 amino acids. The CDR3, as DNA: TGTGCCAGCAGCTTAGCTGGGGCTAAGGGATACGAGCAGTACTTC. Translation: CASSLAGAKGYEQYF.

The V gene is TRBV2, the J gene TRBJ2-7; D is perhaps TRBD2 (6 bases). The V and J ends lost 5 bases and 5 bases respectively, with 13 bases between them. CDR1 and CDR2 (germline): SNHLY, FYNNEI. The CDR3 is 13 amino acids. Written as DNA, the CDR3 is TGTGCCAGCAGTTCCTCCGGGGGAAACGAGCAGTACTTC. This codes for CASSSSGGNEQYF.

In its sample, this clone was seen a few times. This chain uses TRBV4-1 with TRBJ1-1, with D maybe TRBD1 (6 bases). The CDR3 runs 16 residues. CDR1 and CDR2 (germline): MGHRA, YSYEKL. The V end was cut by 0 bases, the J end by 5 bases, with 16 bases between. This CDR3 reads CASSQESQGWRTEAFF. The CDR3 DNA reads as TGCGCCAGCAGCCAAGAGAGCCAGGGGTGGAGGACTGAAGCTTTCTTT.

The chain carries TRBV6-5 and TRBJ2-2; 10 nucleotides line up with TRBD2. The CDR3 runs to 14 residues. Germline assignment: CDR1 MNHEY and CDR2 SVGAGI. V was clipped by 8 bases and J by 5 bases; unmatched bases: 5. The CDR3 loop is CASRLLAGTGELFF. CDR3 nucleotide sequence: TGTGCCAGCCGCTTACTAGCGGGGACCGGGGAGCTGTTTTTT.

The chain couples TRBV29-1 to TRBJ2-7; 10 bases line up with TRBD2. The germline gives CDR1 SQVTM, CDR2 ANQGSEA. The CDR3 contains 14 residues. J was trimmed by 4 bases and V by 4 bases; bases with no gene match: 7. CDR3 coding DNA: TGCAGCGTTGCTTCTAGCGGGAGTTTTTACGAGCAGTACTTC. The encoded protein is CSVASSGSFYEQYF.

The chain links TRBV30 to TRBJ2-3, with D perhaps TRBD1 (6 bases). V was trimmed by 4 bases and J by 0 bases, leaving 20 bases between them. The germline CDR1 and CDR2 sequences are GTSNPN and SVGIG (reference sequence). The CDR3 has 17 amino acids. In DNA form, the CDR3 reads TGTGCCTGGACGACAGGAAAACTTTCTACTAGCACAGATACGCAGTATTTT. Its protein is CAWTTGKLSTSTDTQYF.

The gene calls are TRBV20-1 and TRBJ1-1; no clear D. Germline V gene data show CDR1 as DFQATT and CDR2 as SNEGSKA (reference sequence). V lost 6 bases to trimming and J lost 3 bases, with 8 bases between them. The CDR3 sequence is 11 residues long. The CDR3 region has the DNA TGCAGTGCCCGACTGGACACTGAAGCTTTCTTT. It encodes CSARLDTEAFF.

This chain links TRBV6-5 with TRBJ2-5, with 8 bases identical to TRBD2. With the DNA end fitting TRBJ2-7 better, the J assignment may be wrong. The germline V gene encodes CDR1 MNHEY and CDR2 SVGAGI. CDR3 length: 15 residues. CDR3 region: CASSLQAGVGHEQYF. DNA for the CDR3: TGTGCCAGCAGCCTACAAGCGGGAGTGGGACACGAGCAGTACTTC.

This sequence joins TRBV6-6 and TRBJ1-5, with TRBD1 as a possible D gene (5 bases). Trimming removed 5 bases at V and 11 bases at J, with 25 bases between. Germline V gene sequence: CDR1 MNHNY, CDR2 SVGAGI (reference sequence). The CDR3 sequence is 16 residues long. DNA of the CDR3: TGTGCCAGCAGTAACGTCGGGGGTGCCGAGTTGTCGACCCAGCATTTT. Encoded protein: CASSNVGGAELSTQHF.

CDR3 nucleotides: TGTGCCAGCACTCGGAAGGGGACCGGGGAGCTGTTTTTT. It codes for CASTRKGTGELFF. The rearrangement uses TRBV19 and TRBJ2-2, with a tentative D call TRBD1 (5 bases). Germline assignment: CDR1 LNHDA and CDR2 SQIVND (reference sequence). This CDR3 region has 13 residues. V gave up 9 bases and J gave up 5 bases, with 13 bases separating them. Based on the CDR3 plus reference TRBV19 and TRBJ2-2, the full variable domain is DGGITQSPKYLFRKEGQNVTLSCEQNLNHDAMYWYRQDPGQGLRLIYYSQIVNDFQKGDIAEGYSVSREKKESFPLTVTSAQKNPTAFYLCASTRKGTGELFFGEGSRLTVL.

V and J are TRBV5-4 and TRBJ2-7; TRBD2 matches at 13 bases. V trimming: 0 bases; J trimming: 2 bases; junction bases outside the gene matches: 5. This CDR3 has 17 residues. The germline gives CDR1 SGHNT, CDR2 YYREEE (reference sequence). The DNA of the CDR3 is TGTGCCAGCAGCTTGGCCGGACTAGCGGGGGTCACCTACGAGCAGTACTTC. Residues: CASSLAGLAGVTYEQYF. Looking up the rest from reference TRBV5-4 and TRBJ2-7 gives the full variable domain: ETGVTQSPTHLIKTRGQQVTLRCSSQSGHNTVSWYQQALGQGPQFIFQYYREEENGRGNFPPRFSGLQFPNYSSELNVNALELDDSALYLCASSLAGLAGVTYEQYFGPGTRLTVT.

This chain links TRBV5-1 with TRBJ2-7; 12 bases line up with TRBD2. Germline V gene data show CDR1 as SGHRS and CDR2 as YFSETQ. The CDR3 consists of 15 residues. V dropped 5 bases and J dropped 5; count of bases not matched to a gene: 8. CDR3 sequence: CASRTGLAGFDEQYF. The DNA of the CDR3 is TGCGCCAGCAGAACTGGACTAGCGGGATTCGACGAGCAGTACTTC.

J is TRBJ2-3 and V is TRBV11-3; TRBD2 matches at 11 bases. The germline CDR1 and CDR2 sequences are SGHNT and YENEEA. This CDR3 is built from 17 residues. Germline trimming cut 5 bases from V and 3 bases from J; bases unmatched to any gene: 10. The CDR3 reads CASSHPSGRPPTDTQYF. CDR3 DNA sequence: TGTGCCAGCAGCCATCCTAGCGGGAGGCCACCTACAGATACGCAGTATTTT.

The sample holds one count of this clone. The J gene is TRBJ2-7, the V gene TRBV29-1; a weak D match, TRBD1 (6 bases). The CDR3 is 11 amino acids. V shed 4 bases and J shed 4 bases, with 8 bases lying between them. The germline V gene encodes CDR1 SQVTM and CDR2 ANQGSEA. As DNA, the CDR3 is TGCAGCGTTGCCAGGGGTTACGAGCAGTACTTC. Protein sequence: CSVARGYEQYF.

The rearrangement joins TRBV19 to TRBJ1-5; D may be TRBD1 (6 bases). The CDR3 covers 14 residues. Germline CDR1 is LNHDA and CDR2 is SQIVND (reference sequence). Trimming removed 7 bases at V and 0 bases at J, with 10 bases between. CDR3 loop: CASTTGYSNQPQHF. CDR3 bases: TGTGCCAGTACAACAGGGTATAGCAATCAGCCCCAGCATTTT.

V gene TRBV5-1 combines with J gene TRBJ2-5; the match to TRBD2 covers 10 bases. V lost 3 bases to trimming and J lost 2 bases; unmatched junction nucleotides: 4. The germline V gene encodes CDR1 SGHRS and CDR2 YFSETQ. The CDR3 extends over 15 amino acids. The CDR3 sequence: CASSSLGLAQETQYF. Written as DNA, the CDR3 is TGCGCCAGCAGCTCTCTGGGACTAGCGCAAGAGACCCAGTACTTC.

This chain uses TRBV29-1 with TRBJ1-2, with no clear D. CDR1 and CDR2 (germline): SQVTM, ANQGSEA. V was shortened by 4 bases and J by 4 bases, with 16 bases between the two germline ends. The CDR3 runs 14 residues. The DNA for the CDR3 is TGCAGCGTTGTAGCGGGAGAGCACTTCTATGGCTACACCTTC. Translating it yields CSVVAGEHFYGYTF.

This clone occurred a few times. This chain joins TRBV7-2 and TRBJ2-7; no definite D call. Trimming took 2 bases from V and 7 from J, leaving 18 bases between them. CDR3 size: 15 residues. The V gene's germline CDR1 is SGHTA and CDR2 FQGNSA. The DNA for the CDR3 is TGTGCCAGCAGCTTAAGCACGGTGGTGGTGAGTGAGCAGTACTTC. Its translation: CASSLSTVVVSEQYF.

This rearrangement joins TRBV5-6 to TRBJ1-2, with TRBD1 matching 8 bases. The CDR3 sequence is 14 residues long. V was pared by 3 bases and J by 5 bases, with 6 bases of the junction left unmatched. Per germline, CDR1 SGHDT and CDR2 YYEEEE. The CDR3 loop reads CASSWGDRPYGYTF. The CDR3 nucleotides read TGTGCCAGCAGCTGGGGGGACAGGCCATATGGCTACACCTTC.

The gene calls are TRBV29-1 and TRBJ2-2, with D hard to call. The germline CDR1 and CDR2 sequences are SQVTM and ANQGSEA. The CDR3 contains 14 residues. V was cut by 4 bases and J by 0 bases, with 9 bases left in between. CDR3 nucleotides: TGCAGCGTTGTCACTCCTACGAACACCGGGGAGCTGTTTTTT. Translation: CSVVTPTNTGELFF.